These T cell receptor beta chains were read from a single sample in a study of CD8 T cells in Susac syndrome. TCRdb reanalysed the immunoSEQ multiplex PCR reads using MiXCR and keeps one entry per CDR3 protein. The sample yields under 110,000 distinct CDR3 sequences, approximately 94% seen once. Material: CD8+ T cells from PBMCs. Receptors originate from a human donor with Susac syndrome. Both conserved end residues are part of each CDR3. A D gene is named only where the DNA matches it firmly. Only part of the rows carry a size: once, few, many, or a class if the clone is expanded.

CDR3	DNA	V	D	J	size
CASSVDGGATNEQFF	TGTGCCAGCAGCGTAGACGGGGGGGCTACCAATGAGCAGTTCTTC	TRBV9	TRBD2	TRBJ2-1	-
CSVATGPLNEKLFF	TGCAGCGTTGCAACCGGACCGCTGAATGAAAAACTGTTTTTT	TRBV29-1	-	TRBJ1-4	-
CASNPGRVDTEAFF	TGCGCCAGCAACCCGGGACGGGTAGACACTGAAGCTTTCTTT	TRBV23-1	-	TRBJ1-1	-
CSVVWGAKNIQYF	TGCAGCGTTGTATGGGGGGCCAAAAACATTCAGTACTTC	TRBV29-1	-	TRBJ2-4	once
CASSETGSTEAFF	TGTGCCAGCAGCGAGACGGGCAGCACTGAAGCTTTCTTT	TRBV7-9	-	TRBJ1-1	-
CATSRETIGTDTQYF	TGTGCCACCAGCAGAGAAACCATCGGCACAGATACGCAGTATTTT	TRBV15	-	TRBJ2-3	-
CSVYTEPGQGLYGYTF	TGCAGCGTCTATACCGAACCGGGACAAGGGTTATATGGCTACACCTTC	TRBV29-1	-	TRBJ1-2	-
CAITLEGENTGELFF	TGTGCCATCACATTGGAGGGGGAAAACACCGGGGAGCTGTTTTTT	TRBV7-9	-	TRBJ2-2	-
CAGLRGATSYEQYF	TGTGCCGGCCTTCGTGGGGCAACATCCTACGAGCAGTACTTC	TRBV2	-	TRBJ2-7	-
CAISTGYEQYF	TGTGCCATCTCGACAGGTTACGAGCAGTACTTC	TRBV12-3/TRBV12-4	-	TRBJ2-7	-
CATSSTSGATEAFF	TGTGCCACCAGTTCCACTTCAGGGGCCACTGAAGCTTTCTTT	TRBV15	-	TRBJ1-1	-
CASSPRGFTGELFF	TGTGCCAGCAGCCCCCGGGGTTTCACCGGGGAGCTGTTTTTT	TRBV7-6	-	TRBJ2-2	-
CSAREAGRGVNTEAFF	TGCAGTGCTAGAGAAGCAGGGCGTGGGGTGAACACTGAAGCTTTCTTT	TRBV20-1	-	TRBJ1-1	-
CASSLKGTAMARTGELFF	TGTGCCAGCAGCTTAAAAGGGACAGCCATGGCCCGGACAGGGGAGCTGTTTTTT	TRBV7-6	TRBD1	TRBJ2-2	-
CATNLGGGTDNQPQHF	TGTGCCACCAATCTCGGTGGGGGCACGGACAATCAGCCCCAGCATTTT	TRBV15	-	TRBJ1-5	-
CASSKNGEFWAETQYF	TGTGCCAGCAGCAAAAACGGGGAGTTTTGGGCGGAGACCCAGTACTTC	TRBV13	-	TRBJ2-5	-
CSALQGVIYEQYF	TGCAGTGCTCTACAGGGGGTTATCTACGAGCAGTACTTC	TRBV20-1	TRBD1	TRBJ2-7	-
CSVVGLLGNEQFF	TGCAGCGTTGTCGGTCTCCTTGGCAATGAGCAGTTCTTC	TRBV29-1	-	TRBJ2-1	-
CASSLEPQGVAQPQHF	TGTGCCAGCAGCTTAGAGCCGCAGGGGGTGGCTCAGCCCCAGCATTTT	TRBV7-2	TRBD1	TRBJ1-5	-
CASSTGIYEQYF	TGTGCCAGTTCGACAGGGATCTACGAGCAGTACTTC	TRBV7-9	TRBD1	TRBJ2-7	-
CASSLGRQENTEAFF	TGTGCCAGCAGCTTAGGGAGACAGGAGAACACTGAAGCTTTCTTT	TRBV11-2	-	TRBJ1-1	-
CASSVGGTPGQPQHF	TGTGCCAGCAGCGTAGGTGGGACCCCGGGTCAGCCCCAGCATTTT	TRBV9	-	TRBJ1-5	-
CSAIWDGGYTF	TGCAGTGCTATTTGGGACGGCGGCTACACCTTC	TRBV20-1	-	TRBJ1-2	-
CASSLKGANYGYTF	TGTGCCAGCAGCTTAAAGGGCGCTAACTATGGCTACACCTTC	TRBV13	-	TRBJ1-2	-
CSARETGSSYEQYF	TGCAGTGCTAGAGAGACAGGCAGCTCCTACGAGCAGTACTTC	TRBV20-1	-	TRBJ2-7	-
CSASLAGVYNEQFF	TGCAGTGCTAGTCTAGCGGGGGTATACAATGAGCAGTTCTTC	TRBV20-1	TRBD2	TRBJ2-1	-
CASSLRGAKNIQYF	TGTGCCAGCAGCCTGAGGGGGGCCAAAAACATTCAGTACTTC	TRBV5-6	-	TRBJ2-4	-
CASSSDEGRRYEQYF	TGTGCCAGCAGCTCTGATGAGGGTCGCCGCTACGAGCAGTACTTC	TRBV5-4	-	TRBJ2-7	-
CASSLARSGQPQHF	TGTGCCAGCAGTTTAGCGAGATCAGGTCAGCCCCAGCATTTT	TRBV27	-	TRBJ1-5	-
CASSPGRVGYTEAFF	TGTGCCAGCAGTCCTGGAAGGGTGGGGTACACTGAAGCTTTCTTT	TRBV27	-	TRBJ1-1	-
CASKEGQYF	TGTGCCAGCAAGGAGGGGCAGTACTTC	TRBV2	-	TRBJ2-7	-
CSVFGDRAYGYTF	TGCAGCGTTTTCGGAGACAGGGCCTATGGCTACACCTTC	TRBV29-1	TRBD1	TRBJ1-2	-
CASSFMDSHEQYF	TGTGCCAGCAGCTTCATGGACAGTCACGAGCAGTACTTC	TRBV7-9	-	TRBJ2-7	-
CASSLGGGNEQFF	TGTGCCAGCAGCTTAGGGGGTGGCAATGAGCAGTTCTTC	TRBV7-8	-	TRBJ2-1	-
CASSRGAAGYTF	TGTGCCAGCAGTCGGGGCGCAGCTGGCTACACCTTC	TRBV25-1	-	TRBJ1-2	-
CSVETGGSYEQYF	TGCAGCGTTGAAACGGGTGGGTCCTACGAGCAGTACTTC	TRBV29-1	-	TRBJ2-7	-
CASSDGEGEPQHF	TGTGCCAGCAGCGATGGAGAGGGGGAGCCCCAGCATTTT	TRBV9	-	TRBJ1-5	-
CASSQDWSAYEQYF	TGTGCCAGCAGCCAAGATTGGTCGGCGTACGAGCAGTACTTC	TRBV3-1	-	TRBJ2-7	-
CASSLEGYLETQYF	TGCGCCAGCAGCTTGGAGGGGTATCTAGAGACCCAGTACTTC	TRBV5-1	-	TRBJ2-5	-
CASTPEASQETQYF	TGTGCCAGCACCCCTGAAGCGAGCCAAGAGACCCAGTACTTC	TRBV12-3/TRBV12-4	-	TRBJ2-5	-
CASSLGTGWNTEAFF	TGTGCCAGCAGTTTAGGGACAGGGTGGAACACTGAAGCTTTCTTT	TRBV27	TRBD1	TRBJ1-1	-
CASSVTPGQHYEQYF	TGTGCCAGCAGCGTAACACCGGGACAGCACTACGAGCAGTACTTC	TRBV9	TRBD1	TRBJ2-7	-
CASVDDNRWNTEAFF	TGTGCCAGTGTCGACGACAACCGATGGAACACTGAAGCTTTCTTT	TRBV19	-	TRBJ1-1	-
CAKRAQSTDTQYF	TGTGCCAAGCGGGCGCAAAGCACAGATACGCAGTATTTT	TRBV7-2	-	TRBJ2-3	-
CASSPHIFRDSYEQYF	TGTGCCAGCAGCCCCCACATCTTCAGGGACTCATACGAGCAGTACTTC	TRBV7-8	-	TRBJ2-7	once
CATSGNSGELFF	TGTGCCACCTCGGGGAATTCCGGGGAGCTGTTTTTT	TRBV7-3	-	TRBJ2-2	-
CASSPLGDLYGYTF	TGTGCCAGCAGTCCACTGGGAGACCTCTATGGCTACACCTTC	TRBV27	-	TRBJ1-2	-
CASSTDPGNYNEQFF	TGTGCCAGTTCCACCGACCCTGGCAACTACAATGAGCAGTTCTTC	TRBV19	-	TRBJ2-1	-
CASSLKPDRFEINQPQHF	TGTGCCAGCAGCTTAAAACCCGACAGGTTTGAAATCAATCAGCCCCAGCATTTT	TRBV5-8	-	TRBJ1-5	-
CASSQGRMLKETQYF	TGTGCCAGCAGCCAAGGTCGGATGCTCAAAGAGACCCAGTACTTC	TRBV14	-	TRBJ2-5	-
CASSDRRDSLQHF	TGTGCCAGCAGTGATCGACGGGACAGCCTCCAGCATTTT	TRBV25-1	TRBD1	TRBJ1-5	-
CASSYSAGYGYTF	TGTGCCAGCAGTTACTCGGCAGGCTATGGCTACACCTTC	TRBV6-5	-	TRBJ1-2	-
CASSGRGAYEQYF	TGCGCCAGCAGTGGACGGGGTGCCTACGAGCAGTACTTC	TRBV10-2	-	TRBJ2-7	-
CVPENRQPQHF	TGTGTCCCTGAGAACCGGCAGCCCCAGCATTTT	TRBV7-4	-	TRBJ1-5	few
CASSVDWTSGNTIYF	TGTGCCAGCAGCGTAGATTGGACCTCTGGAAACACCATATATTTT	TRBV9	-	TRBJ1-3	-
CASSLGRGTGRGYEQYF	TGTGCCAGCAGCTTAGGGCGGGGCACAGGCCGTGGCTACGAGCAGTACTTC	TRBV7-9	-	TRBJ2-7	-